This T cell receptor beta chain derives from a study of T cells in Graves' hyperthyroidism and ophthalmopathy (dated by TCRdb to the late 2010s). Notes on the research overall: Peripheral blood was sampled at the time of initial diagnosis, prior to any treatment. TCR Vbeta CDR3 sequencing of 135 peripheral blood samples (more than 40 ophthalmopathy, roughly 72 hyperthyroidism and some 17 progressor patients) is reported in the paper. An independent validation cohort of fewer than 20 hyperthyroidism patients and about 16 patients who later progressed to ophthalmopathy tested prospective prediction of ophthalmopathy. A discovery cohort of around 100 patients, approximately 45 with Graves' ophthalmopathy and about 58 with stable Graves' hyperthyroidism, was used to find distinguishing TCR V-J signatures. The 90 to 100 discovery patients were randomly divided into training and test sets at a 7:3 ratio. Once sampling was done, hyperthyroidism patients were given methimazole at a starting dose of 30 mg daily, whereas ophthalmopathy patients were given high-dose intravenous methylprednisolone. In several Graves' hyperthyroidism patients, the study also compared T-cell repertoires from thyroid tissue with T-cell repertoires from blood.

Moderately to severely active disease, a Clinical Activity Score of at least 3, a NOSPECS grade of at least 4, and a duration under 3 months were present in ophthalmopathy patients. Exclusion was applied to patients with uncontrolled infections, other autoimmune diseases, pregnancy or lactation. Diagnoses were established on the basis of clinical symptoms, serum thyroxine and TRAb, thyroid ultrasound, and orbital computed tomography. PBMCs were isolated from 7.5 to 10 ml of fresh peripheral blood by Ficoll-Paque density gradient centrifugation. Trizol reagent was used to extract total RNA, and RNA quality was then checked on an Agilent 2100 Bioanalyzer. This clonotype showed up just a few times. No antigen is known for it. No clone much larger than this one lies a single base away; base qualities are absent. From the cysteine up to the phenylalanine, the CDR3 has a length of 13 residues. The CDR3 DNA has 39 bases and is translated from base 1. The CDR1 and CDR2 encoded by the germline V gene are SGHDN and FVKESK. Relative to germline, V is 4 bases shorter and J is 9 bases shorter, with 13 bases between their ends.

Paper-wide results and their limitations: Most expanded thyroid clonotypes (frequency above 0.001) were also detected in blood, suggesting blood repertoires may reflect thyroid immune responses. Sample size was not statistically predetermined, and blinding of investigators to group allocation was not performed. In validation, the model predicted progression to ophthalmopathy with 55% to 71% sensitivity and less than 80% specificity, a median of around 6.6 months before onset. Ophthalmopathy was separated from stable hyperthyroidism by a 13 V-J signature model, with around 90% sensitivity and about 81% specificity obtained in cross-validation and 80%/75% obtained in testing.

The TCR beta CDR3 regions were amplified from RNA transcripts. The TCR CDR3 was subjected to a first round of RT-PCR using the HTBI primer set and the Qiagen OneStep RT-PCR kit. The libraries were constructed in a second round of multiplex PCR and then size-selected and purified. Libraries were sequenced paired-end with 100 bp reads on an Illumina HiSeq2000. The authors' pipeline ran thus. Raw data were processed with SOAPnuke, discarding reads with adapters, uncalled bases, mean Phred below 15, or no exact constant-primer or identifier match. High-quality paired reads were merged using COPE v1.2.5, and each unique nucleotide sequence was defined as a clonotype. MiTCR v1.1 was used to align the clonotypes against IMGT TRBV, TRBD and TRBJ reference segments. The analysis included only V-J combinations with a frequency above 0.0001, which together covered 99% to 99.2% of the repertoires. A TCS score was defined as the ratio of F50 (clonal expansion) to E x V (chaos), with BLOSUM62-based TCRdist applied between CDR3 peptides within each V-J. Welch's t-statistics and random forest reduced roughly 530 V-J features to roughly 13, which were used in a naive Bayes classifier (R e1071). TCRdb's own reprocessing of the public reads used fastp at Q25 and MiXCR and kept productive beta chains. CDR3 protein sequences are deduplicated, and each keeps its most common genes and DNA. The V and J calls and clone size come from TCRdb's table, not from the authors' own analysis. The sample contains hundreds of thousands of distinct CDR3 sequences, approximately 14% of them found a single time. The ten largest clones add up to roughly 35% of the sample.

Sequenced: blood. The sequence links TRBV14 to TRBJ2-1; the D gene identity is not certain. The receptor comes from a woman aged 40-49 years with Graves' ophthalmopathy. The sequenced DNA is TGTGCCAGCAGCCGAAATTTAGTTTCTGAGCAGTTCTTC. Translation gives CASSRNLVSEQFF. With the portions outside the CDR3 filled from the reference TRBV14 and TRBJ2-1 genes, the complete variable region becomes EAGVTQFPSHSVIEKGQTVTLRCDPISGHDNLYWYRRVMGKEIKFLLHFVKESKQDESGMPNNRFLAERTGGTYSTLKVQPAELEDSGVYFCASSRNLVSEQFFGPGTRLTVL.